Below are 13 T cell receptor beta chains sequenced from a single sample in a study of beta chain features in type 1 diabetes. Findings and caveats of the study: In every one of the four CD4+ subsets, TCRB CDR3s were moderately but significantly shorter in Type 1 diabetes patients.

For these TCRs, the target antigens are not known. The authors reverse transcribed all of the isolated RNA, so sequencing captured expressed TCRB transcripts. The data were produced by immunoSEQ multiplex PCR, yet TCRdb's version contains in-frame clones alone and is incomplete. The sample lists 550,000 to 850,000 clones; roughly 12% were seen once. Sequencing was performed on naive CD4+ T cells from blood. These TCRs come from a man aged 18 to 29 with type 1 diabetes.

The chain carries TRBV5-1 and TRBJ1-1, with 7 bases matching TRBD1. Losses at the gene ends were 4 bases for V and 2 bases for J; bases not matched to a gene: 14. Germline V gives CDR1 SGHRS, CDR2 YFSETQ. The CDR3 has 17 amino acids. This CDR3 is CASSLPNGGQLNTEAFF. The CDR3 DNA sequence: TGCGCCAGCAGCCTTCCGAATGGGGGACAGCTAAACACTGAAGCTTTCTTT.

This chain joins TRBV7-9 and TRBJ2-2, with D perhaps TRBD1 (6 bases). V was clipped by 1 base and J by 0 bases, with 9 bases between them. The CDR3 is 16 amino acids. The germline V gene encodes CDR1 SEHNR and CDR2 FQNEAQ (reference sequence). CDR3 region: CASSLVTGPNTGELFF. In DNA, the CDR3 is TGTGCCAGCAGCTTAGTTACAGGGCCGAACACCGGGGAGCTGTTTTTT.

With respect to this clone: The same CDR3 arises from other DNA sequences in this sample as well. V usage is TRBV29-1 and J usage is TRBJ2-7; 7 bases fit TRBD1. J lost 2 bases, V lost 6 bases, and 4 bases had no gene match. Germline loops: CDR1 SQVTM, CDR2 ANQGSEA. This CDR3 is built from 12 residues. CDR3 sequence reads: CSVGDRPYEQYF. The CDR3 DNA reads as TGCAGCGTCGGGGACAGACCCTACGAGCAGTACTTC.

CDR3 DNA sequence: TGCGCCAGCAGCCAAGATACCCGTAACCCCCCAACCGGGGAGCTGTTTTTT. Translating gives CASSQDTRNPPTGELFF. This chain uses TRBV4-1 with TRBJ2-2; D is uncertain. This CDR3 spans 17 amino acids. The germline CDR1 and CDR2 sequences are MGHRA and YSYEKL. V lost 0 bases and J lost 5, with 16 bases in between.

The chain links TRBV30 to TRBJ1-2; D is unclear. This CDR3 is 14 amino acids long. Trimming cost V 5 bases and J 0 bases, with 13 bases left between them. Looked up from germline, CDR1 is GTSNPN and CDR2 is SVGIG (reference sequence). CDR3 coding DNA: TGTGCCTGGTATACCCGACGGACTAACTATGGCTACACCTTC. Translating it yields CAWYTRRTNYGYTF.

The rearrangement links TRBV30 to TRBJ1-2, with D perhaps matching TRBD1 (5 bases). V was pared by 6 bases and J by 8 bases, with 13 bases between. The germline CDR1 and CDR2 sequences are GTSNPN and SVGIG (reference sequence). The CDR3 loop spans 11 amino acids. In nucleotides, the CDR3 is TGTGCCTGCCACAGGCCCGTGGGCTACACCTTC. Residues: CACHRPVGYTF.

A few counts support this clone. V and J are TRBV14 and TRBJ2-5; no reliable D call. V lost 6 bases and J 4 bases, leaving 9 bases between the germline ends. The germline V gene encodes CDR1 SGHDN and CDR2 FVKESK. CDR3 length: 12 amino acids. CDR3 sequence (DNA): TGTGCCAGCAGTTCACCCCGAGAGACCCAGTACTTC. This encodes CASSSPRETQYF.

This clone was seen more than once but under ten times. At the DNA level, this CDR3 is encoded by other sequences in the same sample as well. The V call is TRBV30, the J call TRBJ1-2; TRBD1 might be the D (6 bases). The CDR3 extends over 10 amino acids. Trimming left V 5 bases short and J 5 bases short, with 6 bases between. Germline V gene sequence: CDR1 GTSNPN, CDR2 SVGIG (reference sequence). The CDR3 protein is CAWGQYGYTF. Written as DNA, the CDR3 is TGTGCCTGGGGACAGTATGGCTACACCTTC. Looking up the rest from reference TRBV30 and TRBJ1-2 gives the full variable domain: SQTIHQWPATLVQPVGSPLSLECTVEGTSNPNLYWYRQAAGRGLQLLFYSVGIGQISSEVPQNLSASRPQDRQFILSSKKLLLSDSGFYLCAWGQYGYTFGSGTRLTVV.

In its sample, this clone was seen a few times. The chain carries TRBV5-4 and TRBJ2-3, with D perhaps being TRBD1 or TRBD2 (6 bases each). Between the trimmed V and J ends, which lost 3 bases and 3 bases, there was a span of 14 bases. This CDR3 region has 15 residues. Germline V lookup: CDR1 SGHNT, CDR2 YYREEE (reference sequence). The CDR3 sequence is CASSSGAGWTDTQYF. As DNA, the CDR3 is TGTGCCAGCAGCTCGGGGGCAGGGTGGACAGATACGCAGTATTTT. Full variable domain (remainder filled in from reference TRBV5-4 and TRBJ2-3): ETGVTQSPTHLIKTRGQQVTLRCSSQSGHNTVSWYQQALGQGPQFIFQYYREEENGRGNFPPRFSGLQFPNYSSELNVNALELDDSALYLCASSSGAGWTDTQYFGPGTRLTVL.

The chain links TRBV7-6 to TRBJ1-5; maybe TRBD1 (6 bases). This CDR3 spans 16 amino acids. CDR1 and CDR2 from the germline V gene are SGHVS and FNYEAQ. V shed 5 bases and J shed 0 bases, with 14 bases lying between them. The CDR3 reads CASSLETGLSNQPQHF. CDR3 DNA: TGTGCCAGCAGCCTCGAAACAGGGCTTAGCAATCAGCCCCAGCATTTT. The full variable domain, completed using reference TRBV7-6 and TRBJ1-5, is GAGVSQSPRYKVTKRGQDVALRCDPISGHVSLYWYRQALGQGPEFLTYFNYEAQQDKSGLPNDRFSAERPEGSISTLTIQRTEQRDSAMYRCASSLETGLSNQPQHFGDGTRLSIL.

This clone was counted between two and nine times. The rearrangement links TRBV30 to TRBJ1-6; perhaps TRBD1 as D (5 bases). Germline values: CDR1 GTSNPN, CDR2 SVGIG (reference sequence). V lost 2 bases and J 1 base, leaving 15 bases between the germline ends. There are 17 residues in the CDR3. The CDR3: CAWSRIGGGSYNSPLHF. In nucleotides, the CDR3 is TGTGCCTGGAGTAGGATCGGGGGTGGGTCCTATAATTCACCCCTCCACTTT.

This chain links TRBV5-1 with TRBJ2-1; D gene ambiguous. Germline V CDR1 and CDR2: SGHRS, YFSETQ. This CDR3 is 15 amino acids long. Trimming pared 6 bases from V and 5 bases from J, leaving 18 bases between. The CDR3, as DNA: TGCGCCAGCACCGCGGCCCCTGGGGTCCACAATGAGCAGTTCTTC. This gives the protein CASTAAPGVHNEQFF.

This sequence joins TRBV5-4 and TRBJ2-1; 13 nucleotides match TRBD2. J lost 9 bases, V lost 4 bases, and 10 bases had no gene match. Germline values: CDR1 SGHNT, CDR2 YYREEE (reference sequence). The CDR3 runs 16 residues. Written as DNA, the CDR3 is TGTGCCAGCAGCCGAGGAGGGACTAGCGGGGAGGGTGAGCAGTTCTTC. The encoded protein is CASSRGGTSGEGEQFF.